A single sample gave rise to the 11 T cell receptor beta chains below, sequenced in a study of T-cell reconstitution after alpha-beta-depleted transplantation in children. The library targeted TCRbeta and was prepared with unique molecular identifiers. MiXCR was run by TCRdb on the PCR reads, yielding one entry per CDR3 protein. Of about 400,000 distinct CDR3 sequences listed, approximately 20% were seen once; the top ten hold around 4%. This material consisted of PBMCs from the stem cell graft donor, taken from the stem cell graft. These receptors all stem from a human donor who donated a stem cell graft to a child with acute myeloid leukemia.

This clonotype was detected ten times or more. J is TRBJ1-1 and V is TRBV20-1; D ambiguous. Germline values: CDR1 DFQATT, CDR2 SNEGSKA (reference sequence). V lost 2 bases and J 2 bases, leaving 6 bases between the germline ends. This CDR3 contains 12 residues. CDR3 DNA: TGCAGTGCTAGAAAGGGCAACACTGAAGCTTTCTTT. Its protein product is CSARKGNTEAFF.

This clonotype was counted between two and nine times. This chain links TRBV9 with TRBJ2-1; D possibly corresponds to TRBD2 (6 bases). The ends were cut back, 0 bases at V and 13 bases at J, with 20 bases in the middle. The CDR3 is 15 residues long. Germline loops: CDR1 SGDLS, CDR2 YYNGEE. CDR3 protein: CASSVDGTGGINQFF. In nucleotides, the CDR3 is TGTGCCAGCAGCGTAGATGGGACTGGAGGGATCAACCAGTTCTTC.

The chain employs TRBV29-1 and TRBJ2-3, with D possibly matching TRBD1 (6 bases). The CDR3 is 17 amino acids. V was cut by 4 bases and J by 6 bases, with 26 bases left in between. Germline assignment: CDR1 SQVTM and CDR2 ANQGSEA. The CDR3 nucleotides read TGCAGCGTTGGGGCAGGGCCAGGGGCGGACCTCTCCGATACGCAGTATTTT. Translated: CSVGAGPGADLSDTQYF.

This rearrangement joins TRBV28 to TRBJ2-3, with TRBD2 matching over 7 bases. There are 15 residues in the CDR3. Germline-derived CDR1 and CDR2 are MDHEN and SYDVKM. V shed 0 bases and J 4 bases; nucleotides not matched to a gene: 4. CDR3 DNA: TGTGCCAGCAGTTTATGGGCGGGAGATTCAGATACGCAGTATTTT. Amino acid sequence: CASSLWAGDSDTQYF. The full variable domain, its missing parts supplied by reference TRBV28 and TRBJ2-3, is DVKVTQSSRYLVKRTGEKVFLECVQDMDHENMFWYRQDPGLGLRLIYFSYDVKMKEKGDIPEGYSVSREKKERFSLILESASTNQTSMYLCASSLWAGDSDTQYFGPGTRLTVL.

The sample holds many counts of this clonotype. CDR3 loop: CASSQGLGTSAYNEQFF. The DNA for the CDR3 is TGTGCCAGCAGCCAAGGGCTAGGGACTAGCGCTTACAATGAGCAGTTCTTC. The chain carries TRBV4-2 and TRBJ2-1; 10 positions match TRBD2. The CDR3 totals 17 residues. CDR1 is LGHNA, CDR2 YNFKEQ, per germline. Losses at the gene ends were 1 base for V and 4 bases for J; bases not matched to a gene: 7.

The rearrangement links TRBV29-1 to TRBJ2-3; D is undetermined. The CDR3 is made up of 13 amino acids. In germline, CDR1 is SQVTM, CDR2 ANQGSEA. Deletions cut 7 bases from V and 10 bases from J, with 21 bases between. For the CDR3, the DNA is TGCAGCGCTCTCCCCGGGTTGGGTGGCCCGCAGTATTTT. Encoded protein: CSALPGLGGPQYF.

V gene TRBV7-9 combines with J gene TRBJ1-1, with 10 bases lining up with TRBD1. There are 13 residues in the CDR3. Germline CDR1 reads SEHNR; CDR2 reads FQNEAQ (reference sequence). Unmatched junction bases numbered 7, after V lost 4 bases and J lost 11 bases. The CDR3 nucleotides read TGTGCCAGCAGCTCGGGACAGGGGTTAGTCGCTTTCTTT. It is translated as CASSSGQGLVAFF.

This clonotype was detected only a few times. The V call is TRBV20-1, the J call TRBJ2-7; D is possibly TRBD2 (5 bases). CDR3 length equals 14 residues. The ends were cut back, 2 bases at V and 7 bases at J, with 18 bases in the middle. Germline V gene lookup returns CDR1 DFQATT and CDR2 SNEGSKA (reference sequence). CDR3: CSARPGTRLGEQYF. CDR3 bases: TGCAGTGCTAGACCGGGAACCCGGTTGGGAGAGCAGTACTTC.

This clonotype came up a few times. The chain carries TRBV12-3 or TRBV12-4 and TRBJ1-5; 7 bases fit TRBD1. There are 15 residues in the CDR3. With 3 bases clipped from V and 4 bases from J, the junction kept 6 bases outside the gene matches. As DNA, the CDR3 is TGTGCCAGCAGTTTTAGCCAGGGGGTGAATCAGCCCCAGCATTTT. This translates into CASSFSQGVNQPQHF.

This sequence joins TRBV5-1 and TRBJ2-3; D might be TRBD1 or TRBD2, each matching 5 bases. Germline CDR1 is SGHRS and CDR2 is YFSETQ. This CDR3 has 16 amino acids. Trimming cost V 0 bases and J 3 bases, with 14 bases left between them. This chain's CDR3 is CASSLEGTIGTDTQYF. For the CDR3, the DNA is TGCGCCAGCAGCTTGGAGGGGACCATAGGTACAGATACGCAGTATTTT.

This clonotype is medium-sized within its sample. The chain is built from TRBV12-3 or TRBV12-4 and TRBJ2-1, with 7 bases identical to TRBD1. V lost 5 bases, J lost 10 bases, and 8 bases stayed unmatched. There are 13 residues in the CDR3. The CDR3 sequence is CASSRQGRGEQFF. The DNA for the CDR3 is TGTGCCAGCAGTAGACAGGGAAGAGGGGAGCAGTTCTTC.